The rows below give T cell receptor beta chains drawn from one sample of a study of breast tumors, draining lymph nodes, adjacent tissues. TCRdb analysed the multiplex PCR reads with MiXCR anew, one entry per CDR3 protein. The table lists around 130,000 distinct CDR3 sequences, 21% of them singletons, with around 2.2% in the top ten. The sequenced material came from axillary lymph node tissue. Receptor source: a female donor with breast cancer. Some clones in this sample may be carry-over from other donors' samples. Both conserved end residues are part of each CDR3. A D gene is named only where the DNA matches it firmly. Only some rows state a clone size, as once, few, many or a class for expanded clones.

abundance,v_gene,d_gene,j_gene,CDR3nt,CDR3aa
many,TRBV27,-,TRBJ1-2,TGTGCCAGCATGGCCAGCTCACGGGGCAATGGCTACACCTTC,CASMASSRGNGYTF
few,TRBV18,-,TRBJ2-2,TGTGCCAGCTCACCATTAGGCAGGGCGAACACCGGGGAGCTGTTTTTT,CASSPLGRANTGELFF
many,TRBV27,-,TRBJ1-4,TGTGCCAGCAGTTTGAAGGGCAGGGTCCGGGAAAAACTGTTTTTT,CASSLKGRVREKLFF
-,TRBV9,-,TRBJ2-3,TGTGCCAGCAGCCCAAGCAGGGCTAGCACAGATACGCAGTATTTT,CASSPSRASTDTQYF
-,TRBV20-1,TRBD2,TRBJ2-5,TGCAGTGCTAGAGCCGGCTACGCGGGAGAAGAGACCCAGTACTTC,CSARAGYAGEETQYF
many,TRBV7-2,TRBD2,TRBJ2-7,TGTGCCAGCAGCTTAGGGGTCCGGACTAGCGGGAGGGATAGATACGAGCAGTACTTC,CASSLGVRTSGRDRYEQYF
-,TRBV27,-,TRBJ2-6,TGTGCCAGCAGAAGCCACGGGGCCTATGGGGCTGGGGCCAACGTCCTGACTTTC,CASRSHGAYGAGANVLTF
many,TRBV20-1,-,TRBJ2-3,TGCAGTGCTAGAAAAGAGGGGACAGATACGCAGTATTTT,CSARKEGTDTQYF
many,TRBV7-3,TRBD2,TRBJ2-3,TGTGCCAGCAGCCCTCTAGCGGGAACTACGCAGTATTTT,CASSPLAGTTQYF
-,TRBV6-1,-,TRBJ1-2,TGTGCCAGCAGTGAAGACCAATGGGTCCGACGGAGATCTGACTATGGCTACACCTTC,CASSEDQWVRRRSDYGYTF
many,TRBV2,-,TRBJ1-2,TGTGCCAGCAGTAAATGGTCGCTAAGAAACTATGGCTACACCTTC,CASSKWSLRNYGYTF
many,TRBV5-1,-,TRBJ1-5,TGCGCCAGCAGCTTGGCCCCCGGGGGCGGGGATCAGCCCCAGCATTTT,CASSLAPGGGDQPQHF
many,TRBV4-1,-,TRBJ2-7,TGCGCCAGCAGCCCCCAGATTGTAGGGATAGGCTACGAGCAGTACTTC,CASSPQIVGIGYEQYF
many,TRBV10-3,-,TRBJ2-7,TGTGCCATCAGTGAGTCGGCCAGCCTCGAGCAGTACTTC,CAISESASLEQYF
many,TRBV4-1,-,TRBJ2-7,TGCGCCAGCAGCCAAGGGACGGGGGAAGGGTACGAGCAGTACTTC,CASSQGTGEGYEQYF
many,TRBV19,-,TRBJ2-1,TGTGCCAGTAGTCCCCTAGCGCTTACCTACAATGAGCAGTTCTTC,CASSPLALTYNEQFF
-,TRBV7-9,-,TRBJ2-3,TGTGCCAGCAGTTACGACTGGGACCCGAGCACAGATACGCAGTATTTT,CASSYDWDPSTDTQYF
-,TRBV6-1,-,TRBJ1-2,TGTGCCAGCAGTGTTCCCACCCAGGGCGGGGTCGATGGCTACACCTTC,CASSVPTQGGVDGYTF
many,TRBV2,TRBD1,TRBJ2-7,TGTGCCAGCAGGAAGGACAGGGGTGCATCCTACGAGCAGTACTTC,CASRKDRGASYEQYF
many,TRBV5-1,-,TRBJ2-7,TGCGCCAGCAGCTTGGACAACTCCTACGAGCAGTACTTC,CASSLDNSYEQYF
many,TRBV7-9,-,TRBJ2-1,TGTGCCAGCAGCGCCACACCCCTCGGGGGCGATAGGAATGAGCAGTTCTTC,CASSATPLGGDRNEQFF
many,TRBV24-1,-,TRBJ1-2,TGTGCCACCAGTGATCCCGGACAGAACTATGGCTACACCTTC,CATSDPGQNYGYTF
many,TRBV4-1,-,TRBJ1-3,TGCGCCAGCAGCCAAGAACCTCCCTCGTCGGGAGCTGGAAACACCATATATTTT,CASSQEPPSSGAGNTIYF
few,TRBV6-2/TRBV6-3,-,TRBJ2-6,TGTGCCAGCAGTTATGGCGGGTCTGGGGCCAACGTCCTGACTTTC,CASSYGGSGANVLTF
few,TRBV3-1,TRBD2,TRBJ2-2,TGTGCCAGCAGCCACCAGACTAGCGGACCGGTACCCACCGGGGAGCTGTTTTTT,CASSHQTSGPVPTGELFF
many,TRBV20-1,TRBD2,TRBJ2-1,TGCAGTGCTAGAGTCCCACTAGCGGGAGCGAATGAGCAGTTCTTC,CSARVPLAGANEQFF
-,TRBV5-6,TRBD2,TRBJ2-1,TGTGCCAGCTTCCTCGGCGGGACTAGAAGCAATGAGCAGTTCTTC,CASFLGGTRSNEQFF
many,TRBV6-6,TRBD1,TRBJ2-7,TGTGCCAGCAGAAAGGGACAGGATTCCTACGAGCAGTACTTC,CASRKGQDSYEQYF
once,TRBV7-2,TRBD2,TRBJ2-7,TGTGCCAGCAGCTGGGTAGGGAGGGCAAGGGAGCAGTACTTC,CASSWVGRAREQYF
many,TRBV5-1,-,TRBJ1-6,TGCGCCAGCAGCTTGAGTGGTGTCGGTTATTCACCCCTCCACTTT,CASSLSGVGYSPLHF
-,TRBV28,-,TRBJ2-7,TGTGCCAGCAGTCCAATAGAACCGAGGGAGCAGTACTTC,CASSPIEPREQYF
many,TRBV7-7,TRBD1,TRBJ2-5,TGTGCTAGCAGCACGGCGGTGGGACAGAGGGAGACCCAGTACTTC,CASSTAVGQRETQYF
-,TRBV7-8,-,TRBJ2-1,TGTGCCAGCAGCTTAGCGCTAGGAGACGATGAGCAGTTCTTC,CASSLALGDDEQFF
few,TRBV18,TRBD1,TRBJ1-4,TGTGCCAGCTCCCCAGACAGGGGAACTGCACTTGAAAAACTGTTTTTT,CASSPDRGTALEKLFF